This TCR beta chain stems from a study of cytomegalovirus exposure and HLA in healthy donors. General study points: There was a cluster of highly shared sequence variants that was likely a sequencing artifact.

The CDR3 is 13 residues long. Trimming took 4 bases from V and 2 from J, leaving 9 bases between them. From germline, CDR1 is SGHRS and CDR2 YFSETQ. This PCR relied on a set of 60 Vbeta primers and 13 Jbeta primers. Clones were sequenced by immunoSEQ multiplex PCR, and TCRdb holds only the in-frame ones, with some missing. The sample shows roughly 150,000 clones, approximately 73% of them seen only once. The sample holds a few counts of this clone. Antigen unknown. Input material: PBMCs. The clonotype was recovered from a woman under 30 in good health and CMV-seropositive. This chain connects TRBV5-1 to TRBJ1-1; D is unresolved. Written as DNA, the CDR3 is TGCGCCAGCAGCCCGGGAACTAACACTGAAGCTTTCTTT. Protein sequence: CASSPGTNTEAFF.